This T cell receptor beta chain was retrieved from a study of OX40 agonist ivuxolimab in advanced cancers. Points from the study as a whole: Compared with CD4+, CD8+ T cells on average had more expanded clones.

A single count supports this clone. The antigen remains unidentified. Blood was sampled at baseline, cycle 4 day 1, and cycle 7 day 1. Sequencing was performed with immunoSEQ multiplex PCR; in TCRdb, only in-frame clones are kept and a portion is missing. The sample yields 45,000 to 60,000 clones, approximately 89% seen once. The sequencing used CD4+ or CD8+ T cells sorted from blood, collected in a trial of the OX40 agonist ivuxolimab. This sequence originates from an adult with an advanced solid tumor such as melanoma, head and neck, liver or kidney cancer.

The CDR3 bases are TGTGCCAGCAGTTTACTGAGCTATGGCTACACCTTC. As protein: CASSLLSYGYTF. The V call is TRBV28, the J call TRBJ1-2; unclear D gene. From germline, CDR1 is MDHEN and CDR2 SYDVKM. Trimming took 2 bases from V and 4 from J, leaving 5 bases between them. The CDR3 has 12 residues.